This record concerns one T cell receptor beta chain sequence. What it binds is unknown. As for time point: healthy volunteer bleed at 6 weeks. Total RNA extraction was carried out from unfractionated whole blood. This entry is derived from a study of human T cells and chemical hapten exposure. Turning to the study itself: Minor pooled library volume differences mainly drove per-sample TCR yield variation. The study, taken as a whole, reports: Following DPC sensitization, TCRs present above 1 in 1000 frequency showed no change.

The CDR3 is 15 residues long. Germline lookup yields CDR1 MNHEY and CDR2 SVGEGT. V dropped 2 bases and J dropped 3; count of bases not matched to a gene: 5. Within the library, unique molecular identifiers were attached to each individual cDNA molecule. TCRdb processed the RACE reads anew with MiXCR; each CDR3 protein has one entry. The sample carries approximately 79,000 distinct CDR3 sequences, over 6.5% recorded once. This sequence originates from a male donor in good health. Some clones in this sample may be carry-over from other donors' samples. The gene calls are TRBV6-2 or TRBV6-3 and TRBJ2-7, with TRBD1 identical over 9 bases. Input material: whole blood. The CDR3 nucleotides are TGTGCCAGCAGTTACCCCCGGGACAGGGACTACGAGCAGTACTTC. Amino acid sequence: CASSYPRDRDYEQYF.